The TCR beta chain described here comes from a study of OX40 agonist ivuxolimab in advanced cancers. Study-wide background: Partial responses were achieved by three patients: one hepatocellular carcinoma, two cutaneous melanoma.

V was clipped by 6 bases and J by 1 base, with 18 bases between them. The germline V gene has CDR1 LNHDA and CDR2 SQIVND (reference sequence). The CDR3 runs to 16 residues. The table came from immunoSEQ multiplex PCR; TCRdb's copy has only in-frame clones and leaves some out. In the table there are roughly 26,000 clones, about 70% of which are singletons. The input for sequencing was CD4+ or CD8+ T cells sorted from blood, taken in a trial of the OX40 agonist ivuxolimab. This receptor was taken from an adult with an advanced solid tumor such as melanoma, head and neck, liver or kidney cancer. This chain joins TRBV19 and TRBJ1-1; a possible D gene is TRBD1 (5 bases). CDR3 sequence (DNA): TGTGCCAGTAGCCCCGGGCAGGGCCTGGGGAACACTGAAGCTTTCTTT. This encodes CASSPGQGLGNTEAFF.